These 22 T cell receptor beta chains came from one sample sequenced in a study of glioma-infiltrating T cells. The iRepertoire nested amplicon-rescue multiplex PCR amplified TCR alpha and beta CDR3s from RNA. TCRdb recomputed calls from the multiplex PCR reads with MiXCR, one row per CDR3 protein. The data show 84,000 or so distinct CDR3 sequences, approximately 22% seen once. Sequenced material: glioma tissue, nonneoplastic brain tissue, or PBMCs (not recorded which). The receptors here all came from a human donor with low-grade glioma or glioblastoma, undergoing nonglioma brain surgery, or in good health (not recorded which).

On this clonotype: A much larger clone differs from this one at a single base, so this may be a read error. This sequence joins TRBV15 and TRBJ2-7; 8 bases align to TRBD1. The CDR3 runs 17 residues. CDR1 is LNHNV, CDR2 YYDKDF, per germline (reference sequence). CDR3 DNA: TGTGCCACCAGCCACCCAGGGATCCGGACAGGGAGAGACGAGCAGTGCTTC. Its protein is CATSHPGIRTGRDEQCF.

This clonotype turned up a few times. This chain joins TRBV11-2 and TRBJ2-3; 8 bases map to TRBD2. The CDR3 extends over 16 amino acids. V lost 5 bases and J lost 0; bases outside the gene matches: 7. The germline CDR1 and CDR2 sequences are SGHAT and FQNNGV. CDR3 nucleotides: TGTGCCAGCAGCCGACGGGGGGGGATTAGCACAGATACGCAGTATTTT. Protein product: CASSRRGGISTDTQYF.

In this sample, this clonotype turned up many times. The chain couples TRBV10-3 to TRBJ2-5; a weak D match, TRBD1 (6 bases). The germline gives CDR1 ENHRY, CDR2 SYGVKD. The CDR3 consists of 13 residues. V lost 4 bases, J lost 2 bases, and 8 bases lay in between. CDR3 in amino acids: CAISGTVQETQYF. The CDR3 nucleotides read TGTGCCATCAGTGGGACAGTTCAAGAGACCCAGTACTTC.

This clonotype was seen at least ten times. Here the CDR3 reads CASRSEGQQGTEAFF. CDR3 sequence (DNA): TGTGCCAGCAGATCTGAGGGACAGCAAGGAACTGAAGCTTTCTTT. The V and J genes are TRBV7-2 and TRBJ1-1; TRBD1 agrees at 7 bases. The CDR3 contains 15 residues. Germline V gene sequence: CDR1 SGHTA, CDR2 FQGNSA. Trimming cost V 6 bases and J 5 bases; bases outside gene matches: 12.

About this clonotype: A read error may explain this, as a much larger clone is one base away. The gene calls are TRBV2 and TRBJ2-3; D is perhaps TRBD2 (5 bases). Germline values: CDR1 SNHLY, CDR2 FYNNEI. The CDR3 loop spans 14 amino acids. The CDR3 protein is CDSSRNGLLDTQYF. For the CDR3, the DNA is TGTGACAGCAGCAGGAACGGACTTCTAGATACGCAGTATTTT.

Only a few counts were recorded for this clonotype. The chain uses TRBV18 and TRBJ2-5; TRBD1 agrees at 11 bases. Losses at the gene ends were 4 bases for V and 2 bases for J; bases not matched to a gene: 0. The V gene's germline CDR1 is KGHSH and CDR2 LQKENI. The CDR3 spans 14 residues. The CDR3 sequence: CASSRDRGQETQYF. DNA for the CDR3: TGTGCCAGCTCACGGGACAGGGGGCAAGAGACCCAGTACTTC.

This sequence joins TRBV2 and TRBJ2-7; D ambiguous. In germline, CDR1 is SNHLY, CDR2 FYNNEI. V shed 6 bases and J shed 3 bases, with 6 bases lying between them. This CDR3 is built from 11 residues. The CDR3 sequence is CASRVGYEQYF. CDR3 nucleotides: TGTGCCAGCAGAGTGGGCTACGAGCAGTACTTC.

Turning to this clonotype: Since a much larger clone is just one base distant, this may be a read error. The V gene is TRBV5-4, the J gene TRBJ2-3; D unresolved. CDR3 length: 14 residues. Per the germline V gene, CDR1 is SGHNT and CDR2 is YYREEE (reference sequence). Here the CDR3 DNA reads TGTGCCAGCAGCTGGGATACAAGCACAGATACGGAGTATTTT. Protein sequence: CASSWDTSTDTEYF. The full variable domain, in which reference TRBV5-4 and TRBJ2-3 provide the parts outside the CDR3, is ETGVTQSPTHLIKTRGQQVTLRCSSQSGHNTVSWYQQALGQGPQFIFQYYREEENGRGNFPPRFSGLQFPNYSSELNVNALELDDSALYLCASSWDTSTDTEYFGPGTRLTVL.

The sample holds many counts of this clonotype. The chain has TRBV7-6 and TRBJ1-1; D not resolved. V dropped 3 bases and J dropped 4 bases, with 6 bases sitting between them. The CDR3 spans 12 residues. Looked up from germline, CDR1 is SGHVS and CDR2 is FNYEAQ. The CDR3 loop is CASSLTGTEAFF. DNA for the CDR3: TGTGCCAGCAGCTTGACGGGCACTGAAGCTTTCTTT.

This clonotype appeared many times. Here the CDR3 DNA reads TGTGCCAGCGGACGAGGGGGCGCCTCCTATGGCTACACCTTC. Its protein product is CASGRGGASYGYTF. This chain joins TRBV12-3 or TRBV12-4 and TRBJ1-2, with 7 bases lining up with TRBD1. With V trimmed by 8 bases and J by 4 bases, 10 bases remained unmatched. This CDR3 comprises 14 residues.

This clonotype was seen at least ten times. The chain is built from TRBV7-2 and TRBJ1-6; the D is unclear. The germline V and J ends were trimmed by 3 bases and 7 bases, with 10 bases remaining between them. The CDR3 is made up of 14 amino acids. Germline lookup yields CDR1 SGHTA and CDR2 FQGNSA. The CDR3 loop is CASSFLAPNSPLHF. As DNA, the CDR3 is TGTGCCAGCAGCTTCCTGGCCCCGAATTCACCCCTCCACTTT.

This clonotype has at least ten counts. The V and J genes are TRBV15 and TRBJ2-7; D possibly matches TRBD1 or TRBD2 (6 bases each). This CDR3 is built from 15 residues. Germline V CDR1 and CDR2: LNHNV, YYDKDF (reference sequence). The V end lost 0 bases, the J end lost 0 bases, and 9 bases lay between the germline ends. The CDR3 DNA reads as TGTGCCACCAGCAGAGATCCGGGGGCCTCCTACGAGCAGTACTTC. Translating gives CATSRDPGASYEQYF.

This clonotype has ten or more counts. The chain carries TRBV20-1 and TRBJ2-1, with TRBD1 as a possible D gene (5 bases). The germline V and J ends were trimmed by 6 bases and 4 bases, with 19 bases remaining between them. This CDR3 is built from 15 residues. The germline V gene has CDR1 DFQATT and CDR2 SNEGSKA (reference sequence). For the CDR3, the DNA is TGCAGTGCCCCCGAGCAAACCCACAGGTACAATGAGCAGTTCTTC. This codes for CSAPEQTHRYNEQFF.

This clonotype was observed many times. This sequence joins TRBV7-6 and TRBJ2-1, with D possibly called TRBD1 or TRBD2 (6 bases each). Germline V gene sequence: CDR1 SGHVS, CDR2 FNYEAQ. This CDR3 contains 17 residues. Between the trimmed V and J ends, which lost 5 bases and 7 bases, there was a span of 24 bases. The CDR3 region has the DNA TGTGCCAGCAGCCCAAACCCCGGGACCCGAGGGGGGAATGAGCAGTTCTTC. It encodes CASSPNPGTRGGNEQFF.

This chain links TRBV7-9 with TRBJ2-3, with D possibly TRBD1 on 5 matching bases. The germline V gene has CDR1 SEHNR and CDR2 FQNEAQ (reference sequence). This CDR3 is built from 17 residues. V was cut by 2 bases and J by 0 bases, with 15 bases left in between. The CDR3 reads CASSLSQGFGSTDTQYF. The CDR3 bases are TGTGCCAGCAGCTTATCCCAGGGCTTCGGTAGCACAGATACGCAGTATTTT. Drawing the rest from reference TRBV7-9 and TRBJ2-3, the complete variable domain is DTGVSQNPRHKITKRGQNVTFRCDPISEHNRLYWYRQTLGQGPEFLTYFQNEAQLEKSRLLSDRFSAERPKGSFSTLEIQRTEQGDSAMYLCASSLSQGFGSTDTQYFGPGTRLTVL.

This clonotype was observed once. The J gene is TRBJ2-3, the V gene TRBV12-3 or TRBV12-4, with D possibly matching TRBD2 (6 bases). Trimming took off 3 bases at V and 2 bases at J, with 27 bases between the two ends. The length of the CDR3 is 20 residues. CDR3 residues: CASSFHGRDAAGSLTDTQYF. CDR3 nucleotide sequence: TGTGCCAGCAGTTTCCACGGCCGGGATGCGGCGGGAAGCCTCACAGATACGCAGTATTTT.

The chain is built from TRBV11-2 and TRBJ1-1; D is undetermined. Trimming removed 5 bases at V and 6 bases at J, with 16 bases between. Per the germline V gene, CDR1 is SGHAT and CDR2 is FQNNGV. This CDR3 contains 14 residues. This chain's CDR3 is CASSPRVRSAEAFF. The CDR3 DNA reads TGTGCCAGCAGCCCGAGGGTCCGGAGTGCTGAAGCTTTCTTT.

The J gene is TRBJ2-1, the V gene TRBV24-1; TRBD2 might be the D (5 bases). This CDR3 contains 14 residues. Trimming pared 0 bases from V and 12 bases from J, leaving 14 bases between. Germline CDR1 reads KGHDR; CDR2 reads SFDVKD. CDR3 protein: CATSDLNVPAGQFF. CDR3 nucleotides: TGTGCCACCAGTGATTTGAACGTCCCGGCGGGGCAGTTCTTC.

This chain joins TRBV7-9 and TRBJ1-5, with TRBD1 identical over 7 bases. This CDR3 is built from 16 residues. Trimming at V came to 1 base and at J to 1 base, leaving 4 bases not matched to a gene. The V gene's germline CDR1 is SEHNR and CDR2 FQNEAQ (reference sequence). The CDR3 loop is CASSLGQGESNQPQHF. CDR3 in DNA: TGTGCCAGCAGCTTAGGGCAGGGGGAGAGCAATCAGCCCCAGCATTTT.

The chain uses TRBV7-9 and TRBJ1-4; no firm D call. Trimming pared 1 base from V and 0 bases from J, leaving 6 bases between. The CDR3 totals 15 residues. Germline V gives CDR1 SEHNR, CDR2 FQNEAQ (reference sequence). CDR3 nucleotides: TGTGCCAGCAGCTTAGGGGCAGCAACTAATGAAAAACTGTTTTTT. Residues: CASSLGAATNEKLFF.

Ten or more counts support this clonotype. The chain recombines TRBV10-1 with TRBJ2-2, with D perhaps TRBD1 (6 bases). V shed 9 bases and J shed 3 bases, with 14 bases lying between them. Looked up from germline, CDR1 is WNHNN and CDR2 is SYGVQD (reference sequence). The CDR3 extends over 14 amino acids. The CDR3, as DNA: TGCGCCAGTAAGCAGGGGACGGACACCGGGGAGCTGTTTTTT. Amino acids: CASKQGTDTGELFF.

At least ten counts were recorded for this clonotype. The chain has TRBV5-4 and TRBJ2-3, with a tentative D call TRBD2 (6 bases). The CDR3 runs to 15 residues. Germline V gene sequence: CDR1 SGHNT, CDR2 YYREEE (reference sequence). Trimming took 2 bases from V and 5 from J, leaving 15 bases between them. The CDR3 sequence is CASSFGGIFQDTQYF. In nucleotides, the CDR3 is TGTGCCAGCAGCTTCGGCGGGATCTTTCAAGATACGCAGTATTTT.